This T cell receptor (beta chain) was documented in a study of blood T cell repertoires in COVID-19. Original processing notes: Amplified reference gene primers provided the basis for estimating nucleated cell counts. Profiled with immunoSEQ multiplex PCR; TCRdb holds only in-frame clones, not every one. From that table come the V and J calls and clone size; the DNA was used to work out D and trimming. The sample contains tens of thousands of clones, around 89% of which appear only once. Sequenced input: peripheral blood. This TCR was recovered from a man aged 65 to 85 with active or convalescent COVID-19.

CDR3 in DNA: TGTGCCAGCGAAAGGACAGGGGCCCACGAGCAGTACTTC. Protein: CASERTGAHEQYF. This sequence joins TRBV6-5 and TRBJ2-7; TRBD1 matches at 9 bases. CDR1 is MNHEY and CDR2 is SVGAGI in the germline V gene. V gave up 8 bases and J gave up 5 bases; unmatched junction bases: 7. The CDR3 is made up of 13 amino acids.